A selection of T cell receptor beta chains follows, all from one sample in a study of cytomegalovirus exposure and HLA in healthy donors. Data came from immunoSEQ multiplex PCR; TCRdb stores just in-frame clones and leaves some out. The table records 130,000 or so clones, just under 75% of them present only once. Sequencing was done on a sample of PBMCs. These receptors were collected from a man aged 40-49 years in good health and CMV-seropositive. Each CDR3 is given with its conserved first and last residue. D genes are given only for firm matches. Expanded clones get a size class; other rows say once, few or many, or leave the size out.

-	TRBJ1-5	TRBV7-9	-	CASSLSGDQPQHF	TGTGCCAGCAGCTTATCAGGTGATCAGCCCCAGCATTTT
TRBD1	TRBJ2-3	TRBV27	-	CASSLRTGRADTQYF	TGTGCCAGCAGTTTAAGGACAGGGCGGGCAGATACGCAGTATTTT
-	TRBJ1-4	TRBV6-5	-	CASSYSGQNEKLFF	TGTGCCAGCAGTTACTCCGGACAGAATGAAAAACTGTTTTTT
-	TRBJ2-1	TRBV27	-	CASGGHEQFF	TGTGCCAGCGGAGGCCATGAGCAGTTCTTC
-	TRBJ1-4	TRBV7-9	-	CASSLRGAGATNEKLFF	TGTGCCAGCAGCCTCCGGGGGGCCGGGGCAACTAATGAAAAACTGTTTTTT
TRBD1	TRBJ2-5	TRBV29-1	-	CSVAGVTGGETQYF	TGCAGCGTTGCCGGAGTGACAGGGGGGGAGACCCAGTACTTC
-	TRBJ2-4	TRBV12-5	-	CASGLNSRKNIQYF	TGTGCTAGTGGTTTGAACTCGAGGAAAAACATTCAGTACTTC
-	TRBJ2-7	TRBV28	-	CASSFWGGLSYEQYF	TGTGCCAGCAGTTTCTGGGGGGGGCTCTCCTACGAGCAGTACTTC
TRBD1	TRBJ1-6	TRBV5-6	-	CASSPDRGARSPLHF	TGTGCCAGCAGCCCCGACAGGGGCGCGCGTTCACCCCTCCACTTT
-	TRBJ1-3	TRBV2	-	CASSEERAAGRNTIYF	TGTGCCAGCAGTGAAGAGCGGGCAGCCGGGAGAAACACCATATATTTT
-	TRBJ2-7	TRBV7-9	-	CASSHPPHRVPYEQYF	TGTGCCAGCAGCCACCCCCCACACAGGGTCCCCTACGAGCAGTACTTC
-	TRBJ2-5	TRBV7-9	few	CASSLGSVSPQYF	TGTGCCAGCAGCTTAGGAAGCGTTTCGCCCCAGTACTTC
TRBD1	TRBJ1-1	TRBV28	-	CASSPGQGDRSGAFF	TGTGCCAGCAGTCCGGGACAGGGGGACCGGTCTGGAGCTTTCTTT
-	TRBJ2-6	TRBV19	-	CASVRGSGANVLTF	TGTGCCAGTGTCAGGGGCTCTGGGGCCAACGTCCTGACTTTC
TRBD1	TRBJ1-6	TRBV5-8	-	CASSPGQGGVNSPLHF	TGTGCCAGCAGCCCAGGACAGGGGGGTGTTAATTCACCCCTCCACTTT
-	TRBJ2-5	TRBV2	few	CASSEDRAGGETQYF	TGTGCCAGCAGTGAAGACCGGGCAGGAGGAGAGACCCAGTACTTC
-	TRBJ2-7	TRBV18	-	CASSLSGGNEQYF	TGTGCCAGCTCACTCTCTGGGGGCAACGAGCAGTACTTC
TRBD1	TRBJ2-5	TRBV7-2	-	CASSPAGQGGKTQYF	TGTGCCAGCAGCCCAGCAGGACAGGGGGGGAAGACCCAGTACTTC
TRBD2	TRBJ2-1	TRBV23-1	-	CDSSQFTSGRSYEQFF	TGCGACAGCAGTCAGTTCACTAGCGGGAGATCTTATGAGCAGTTCTTC
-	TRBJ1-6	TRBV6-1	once	CASGAVGGNSPLHF	TGTGCCAGTGGCGCGGTGGGGGGAAATTCACCCCTCCACTTT
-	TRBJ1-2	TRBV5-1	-	CASSLSRGGYTF	TGCGCCAGCAGCTTGAGTCGGGGTGGCTACACCTTC
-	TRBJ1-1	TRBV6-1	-	CASSEVWNTEAFF	TGTGCCAGCAGTGAAGTATGGAACACTGAAGCTTTCTTT
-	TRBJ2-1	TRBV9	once	CASSPSLKASPYEQFF	TGTGCCAGCAGCCCCTCTTTAAAGGCTAGCCCATATGAGCAGTTCTTC
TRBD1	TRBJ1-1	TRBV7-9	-	CASRQDRGWTEAFF	TGTGCCAGCAGACAGGACAGGGGGTGGACTGAAGCTTTCTTT
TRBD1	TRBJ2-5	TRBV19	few	CASSTGTVIETQYF	TGTGCCAGTAGTACCGGGACAGTCATCGAGACCCAGTACTTC
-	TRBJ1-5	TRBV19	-	CASSTDSYSNQPQHF	TGTGCCAGTAGTACGGACAGTTATAGCAATCAGCCCCAGCATTTT
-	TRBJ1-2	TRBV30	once	CAWSSGDYGYTF	TGTGCCTGGAGTTCAGGGGACTATGGCTACACCTTC
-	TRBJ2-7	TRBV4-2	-	CASSQGAPYEQYF	TGTGCCAGCAGCCAAGGCGCTCCCTACGAGCAGTACTTC
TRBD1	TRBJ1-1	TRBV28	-	CASKGQGGTEAFF	TGTGCCAGCAAAGGACAGGGGGGAACTGAAGCTTTCTTT
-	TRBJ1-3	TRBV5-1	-	CASSSGGISGNTIYF	TGCGCCAGCAGCTCCGGAGGTATCTCTGGAAACACCATATATTTT
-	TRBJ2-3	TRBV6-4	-	CASSAGRGGGTDTQYF	TGTGCCAGCAGTGCCGGCCGCGGGGGCGGCACAGATACGCAGTATTTT
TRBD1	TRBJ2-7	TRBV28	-	CASSKLGWGRGYEQYF	TGTGCCAGCAGTAAACTTGGTTGGGGCAGGGGGTACGAGCAGTACTTC
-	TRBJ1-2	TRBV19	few	CASSPAGDYGYTF	TGTGCCAGTAGCCCAGCAGGGGACTATGGCTACACCTTC
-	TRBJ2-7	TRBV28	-	CASNELAGFAYEQYF	TGTGCCAGCAATGAGTTGGCGGGATTCGCCTACGAGCAGTACTTC
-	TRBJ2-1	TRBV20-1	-	CSATSVNEQFF	TGCAGTGCTACTAGCGTCAATGAGCAGTTCTTC
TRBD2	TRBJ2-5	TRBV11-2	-	CASSLRLAVSQETQYF	TGTGCCAGCAGCTTACGACTAGCGGTATCCCAAGAGACCCAGTACTTC
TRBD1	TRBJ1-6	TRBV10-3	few	CATEGQGVNSPLHF	TGTGCCACCGAGGGACAGGGGGTTAATTCACCCCTCCACTTT
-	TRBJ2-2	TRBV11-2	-	CASSLGVTLTGELFF	TGTGCCAGCAGCTTAGGAGTTACGTTAACCGGGGAGCTGTTTTTT
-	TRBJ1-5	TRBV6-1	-	CASSEAGGGNGQPQHF	TGTGCCAGCAGTGAAGCGGGAGGGGGGAATGGGCAGCCCCAGCATTTT
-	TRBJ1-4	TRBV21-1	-	CASSKSRSNDRATNEKLFF	TGTGCCAGCAGCAAATCCCGGTCGAACGACCGGGCAACTAATGAAAAACTGTTTTTT
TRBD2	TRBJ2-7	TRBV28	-	CASSFHRSSGRYEQYF	TGTGCCAGCAGTTTCCACCGGTCTAGCGGACGCTACGAGCAGTACTTC